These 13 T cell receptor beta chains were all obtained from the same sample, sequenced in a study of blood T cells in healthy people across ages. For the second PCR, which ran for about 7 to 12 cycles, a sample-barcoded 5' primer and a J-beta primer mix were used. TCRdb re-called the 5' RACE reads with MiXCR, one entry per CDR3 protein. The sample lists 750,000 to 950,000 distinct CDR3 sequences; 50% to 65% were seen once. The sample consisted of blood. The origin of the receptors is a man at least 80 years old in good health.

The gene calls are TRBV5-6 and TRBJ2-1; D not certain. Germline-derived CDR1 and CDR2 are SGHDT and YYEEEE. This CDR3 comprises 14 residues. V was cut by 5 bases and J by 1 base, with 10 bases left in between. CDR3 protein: CASRMGRSYNEQFF. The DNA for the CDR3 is TGTGCCAGCAGGATGGGCAGATCCTACAATGAGCAGTTCTTC.

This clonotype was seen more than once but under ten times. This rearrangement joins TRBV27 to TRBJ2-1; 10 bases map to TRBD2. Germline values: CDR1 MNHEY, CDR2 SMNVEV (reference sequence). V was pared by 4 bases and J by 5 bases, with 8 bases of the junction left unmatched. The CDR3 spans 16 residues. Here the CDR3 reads CASSSGLANYNNEQFF. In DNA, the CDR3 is TGTGCCAGCAGTTCGGGACTAGCGAATTACAACAATGAGCAGTTCTTC.

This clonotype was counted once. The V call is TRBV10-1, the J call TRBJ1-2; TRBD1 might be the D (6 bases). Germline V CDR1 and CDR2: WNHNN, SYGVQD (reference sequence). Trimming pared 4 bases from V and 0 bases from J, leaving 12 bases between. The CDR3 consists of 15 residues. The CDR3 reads CASSGNRDSNYGYTF. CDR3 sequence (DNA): TGCGCCAGCAGTGGAAACAGGGACTCTAACTATGGCTACACCTTC.

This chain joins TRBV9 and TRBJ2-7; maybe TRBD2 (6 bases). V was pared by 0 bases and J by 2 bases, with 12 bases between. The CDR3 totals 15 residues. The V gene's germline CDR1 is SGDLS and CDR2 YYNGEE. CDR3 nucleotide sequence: TGTGCCAGCAGCGTAGAGGAGGGGTTAGCCTACGAGCAGTACTTC. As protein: CASSVEEGLAYEQYF.

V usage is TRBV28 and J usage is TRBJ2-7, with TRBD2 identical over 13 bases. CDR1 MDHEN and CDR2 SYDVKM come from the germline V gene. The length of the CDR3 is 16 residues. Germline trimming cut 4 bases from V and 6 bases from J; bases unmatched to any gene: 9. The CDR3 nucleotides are TGTGCCAGCAGTTCCACTAGCGGGAGGGCCTTGTTCGAGCAGTACTTC. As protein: CASSSTSGRALFEQYF.

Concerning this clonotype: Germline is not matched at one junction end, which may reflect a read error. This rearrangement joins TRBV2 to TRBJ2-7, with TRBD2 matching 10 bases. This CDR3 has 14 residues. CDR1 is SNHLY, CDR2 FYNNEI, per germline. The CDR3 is CASSEREGPYERYF. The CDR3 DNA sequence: TGTGCCAGCAGCGAGCGGGAGGGGCCCTACGAGCGGTACTTC. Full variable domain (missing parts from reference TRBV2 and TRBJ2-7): EPEVTQTPSHQVTQMGQEVILRCVPISNHLYFYWYRQILGQKVEFLVSFYNNEISEKSEIFDDQFSVERPDGSNFTLKIRSTKLEDSAMYFCASSEREGPYERYFGPGTRLTVT.

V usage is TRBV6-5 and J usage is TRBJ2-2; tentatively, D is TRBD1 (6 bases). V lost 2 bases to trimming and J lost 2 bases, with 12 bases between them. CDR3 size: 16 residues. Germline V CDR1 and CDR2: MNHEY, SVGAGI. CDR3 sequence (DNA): TGTGCCAGCAGTTACGGGGACACCCGAAACACCGGGGAGCTGTTTTTT. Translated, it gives CASSYGDTRNTGELFF.

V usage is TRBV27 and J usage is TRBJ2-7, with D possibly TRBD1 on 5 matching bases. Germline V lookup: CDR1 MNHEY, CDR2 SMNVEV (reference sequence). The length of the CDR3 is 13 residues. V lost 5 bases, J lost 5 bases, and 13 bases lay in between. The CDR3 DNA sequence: TGTGCCAGCAGTGGCAGGGTCGGGCACGAGCAGTACTTC. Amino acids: CASSGRVGHEQYF.

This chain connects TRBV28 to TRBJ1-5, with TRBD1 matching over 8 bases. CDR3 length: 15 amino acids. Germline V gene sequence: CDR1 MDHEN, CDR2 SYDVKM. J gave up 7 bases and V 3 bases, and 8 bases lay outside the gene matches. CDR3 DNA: TGTGCCAGCAGTTTCGAGACAGGGGCCCCCCAGCCCCAGCATTTT. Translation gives CASSFETGAPQPQHF.

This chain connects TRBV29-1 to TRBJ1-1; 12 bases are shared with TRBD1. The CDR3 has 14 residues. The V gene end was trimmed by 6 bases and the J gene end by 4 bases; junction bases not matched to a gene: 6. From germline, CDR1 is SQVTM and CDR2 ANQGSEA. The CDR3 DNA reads TGCAGCGTGGATCGGGACAGGGGGCCCACTGAAGCTTTCTTT. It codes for CSVDRDRGPTEAFF.

CDR3 sequence reads: CASSQLGQGGTYGYTF. The CDR3 bases are TGTGCCAGCAGCCAACTGGGGCAGGGAGGCACCTATGGCTACACCTTC. This chain uses TRBV14 with TRBJ1-2; possibly TRBD1 for D (5 bases). CDR1 and CDR2 from the germline V gene are SGHDN and FVKESK. There are 16 residues in the CDR3. Trimming shortened V by 2 bases and J by 4 bases, and 17 bases separated the two germline ends.

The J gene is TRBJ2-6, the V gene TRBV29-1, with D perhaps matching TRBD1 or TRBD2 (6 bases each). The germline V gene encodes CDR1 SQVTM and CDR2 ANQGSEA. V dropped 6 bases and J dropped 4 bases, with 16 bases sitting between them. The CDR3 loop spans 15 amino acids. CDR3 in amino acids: CSVGAGHAGANVLTF. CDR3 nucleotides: TGCAGCGTGGGGGCGGGACACGCCGGGGCCAACGTCCTGACTTTC. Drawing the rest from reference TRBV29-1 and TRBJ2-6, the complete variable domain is SAVISQKPSRDICQRGTSLTIQCQVDSQVTMMFWYRQQPGQSLTLIATANQGSEATYESGFVIDKFPISRPNLTFSTLTVSNMSPEDSSIYLCSVGAGHAGANVLTFGAGSRLTVL.

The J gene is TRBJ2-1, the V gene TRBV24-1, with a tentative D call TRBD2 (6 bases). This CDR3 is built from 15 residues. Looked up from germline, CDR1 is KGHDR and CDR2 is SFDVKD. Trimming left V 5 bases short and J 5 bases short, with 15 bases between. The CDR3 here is CATSGPAGFDNEQFF. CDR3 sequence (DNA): TGTGCCACCAGTGGTCCAGCGGGCTTCGACAATGAGCAGTTCTTC.